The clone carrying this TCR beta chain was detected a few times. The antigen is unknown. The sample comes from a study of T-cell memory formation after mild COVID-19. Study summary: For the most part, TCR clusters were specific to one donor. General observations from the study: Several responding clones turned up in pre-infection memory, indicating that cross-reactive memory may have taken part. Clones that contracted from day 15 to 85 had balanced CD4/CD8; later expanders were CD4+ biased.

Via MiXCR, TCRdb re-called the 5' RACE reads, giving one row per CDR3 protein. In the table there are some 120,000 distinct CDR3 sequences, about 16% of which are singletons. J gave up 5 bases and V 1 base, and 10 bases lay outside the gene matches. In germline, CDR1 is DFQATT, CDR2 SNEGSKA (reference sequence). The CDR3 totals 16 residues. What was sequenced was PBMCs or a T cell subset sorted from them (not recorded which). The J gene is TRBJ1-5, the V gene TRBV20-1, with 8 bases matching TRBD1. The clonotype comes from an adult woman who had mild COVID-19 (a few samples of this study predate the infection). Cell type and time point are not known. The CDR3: CSARGRTGYSYQPQHF. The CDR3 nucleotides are TGCAGTGCTAGAGGGAGGACAGGGTACTCCTATCAGCCCCAGCATTTT.